This record covers a single T cell receptor (beta chain). The record originates from a study of blood T cell repertoires in COVID-19. Overall study context: The study drew acute and convalescent COVID-19 samples from the United States, Italy and Spain. T cells, B-cell-depleted T cells, or PBMCs supplied cDNA or gDNA.

In the study's own analysis: Researchers report that nucleated cell counts were estimated from reference gene primer amplification. Sequencing used immunoSEQ multiplex PCR; TCRdb keeps in-frame clones, though not all of them. V and J calls and clone size are given by that table; D and trimming were obtained from the DNA. The sample records about 100,000 clones, approximately 92% being singletons. The sample consisted of peripheral blood. The receptor comes from a man between 70 and 80 years old with acute or convalescent COVID-19.

CDR3 amino acids: CASSLQAGGFTDTQYF. DNA of the CDR3: TGCGCCAGCAGCTTGCAAGCGGGAGGTTTCACAGATACGCAGTATTTT. The chain recombines TRBV5-1 with TRBJ2-3; TRBD2 matches at 9 bases. Trimming took 1 base from V and 2 from J; bases not matched to a gene: 5. CDR1 SGHRS and CDR2 YFSETQ come from the germline V gene. CDR3 size: 16 residues.